This T cell receptor (beta chain) is drawn from a study of cytomegalovirus exposure and HLA in healthy donors (dated by TCRdb to 2016 to 2017). Study-level background: According to a later analysis, the 120 validation repertoires were produced on the same platform as the 600 to 850 repertoires of the first cohort. The study combined high-throughput TCR immunosequencing, statistical association of individual TCRs with disease status, and machine learning to predict cytomegalovirus infection status. The aim of the study was to test whether cataloging public T cell receptors could identify signatures of past pathogen exposure. A separate validation cohort of about 110 different subjects was used in addition to the roughly 640-subject first cohort. Here is what the overall study found, with its caveats: In both the original and validation cohorts, the classifier was reported to diagnose cytomegalovirus status with high specificity and sensitivity. In vitro tests confirmed that three of the cytomegalovirus-associated TCR beta chains recognize cytomegalovirus antigens. Across donors, most TCR sequences were observed very rarely, whereas some public TCRs were present in many individuals. The authors suggested that the approach could potentially be generalized to other disease states and immunological phenotypes. A later analysis found that TCRs clustered in the first cohort also tended to co-occur in the 120 validation repertoires, with 94% of cluster scores above 0. The study gave a list of about 150 TCR beta chains associated with cytomegalovirus. A later analysis had no HLA typing for the validation cohort, so co-occurrence there was scored across all 120 repertoires.

Library method: the immunoSEQ multiplex PCR assay. The original pipeline was this. To diagnose cytomegalovirus status from the catalog of TCR beta chain sequences, a statistical classification framework was built. Drawn from immuneACCESS, this table holds only the in-frame rearrangements with V and J called that TCRdb kept. Clones are partly lost; checked studies trace under half to an unresolved V gene and leave the rest unexplained. That table furnishes V, J and clone size, whereas the DNA furnished D and trimming. The sample has roughly 200,000 clones on record, about 81% of them singletons. 0.95% to 1.5% of the sample comes from the top ten. The donors were included in the validation cohort of roughly 120 subjects, a group kept apart from the roughly 680-subject first cohort. A remark on this clone: Which antigen it targets is not known. Per-base qualities were not stored, and no clone one base away is much larger.

V gives up 7 bases and J gives up 3 bases, and the segment between their germline ends measures 13 bases. The CDR3 contains 14 residues, cysteine and phenylalanine counted. Of all the DNA, just the CDR3 is kept, 42 bases in frame from base 1. The germline V gene encodes CDR1 LNHDA and CDR2 SQIVND (reference sequence). Here the chain combines TRBV19 and TRBJ2-1; the D gene is perhaps TRBD1, from 5 matching bases. The source is a young woman in good health and CMV-seronegative. Sequenced sample: PBMCs. The nucleotide sequence is TGTGCCAGTAAAGACAGCTCCCTCTACAATGAGCAGTTCTTC. Its protein reads: CASKDSSLYNEQFF.